This T cell receptor beta chain was profiled in a study of blood T cell repertoires in COVID-19. In the study's own analysis: Scientists estimated how many nucleated cells there were by amplifying reference gene primers. The data were produced by immunoSEQ multiplex PCR, yet TCRdb's version contains in-frame clones alone and is incomplete. Clonal size and the V and J genes are those of that table, whereas D and trimming came from the DNA. The table records fewer than 120,000 clones, about 70% of them present only once. This sequence originates from a woman aged 55-69 years with acute or convalescent COVID-19. The specimen was peripheral blood.

The CDR3 reads CATTGSKSPLHF. The CDR3 DNA reads as TGTGCCACGACAGGGAGTAAATCACCCCTCCACTTT. The chain has TRBV28 and TRBJ1-6; TRBD1 matches 7 bases. Trimming at V came to 10 bases and at J to 10 bases, leaving 7 bases not matched to a gene. This CDR3 comprises 12 residues. In germline, CDR1 is MDHEN, CDR2 SYDVKM.